Shown below are 21 T cell receptor beta chains from a single sample sequenced in a study of shared T cell receptors in the human thymus. Sequencing was performed with immunoSEQ multiplex PCR; in TCRdb, only in-frame clones are kept and a portion is missing. In the table there are 630,000 or so clones, 70% to 90% of which are singletons. The same data also went into a second study, on human thymus T cells.

Sequencing was carried out using thymocytes. The receptors come from a boy under two years old with a congenital heart defect.

The V and J genes are TRBV29-1 and TRBJ2-2; possible D gene TRBD1, 6 bases. Trimming pared 3 bases from V and 4 bases from J, leaving 6 bases between. The CDR3 is made up of 12 amino acids. CDR1 SQVTM and CDR2 ANQGSEA come from the germline V gene. This CDR3 reads CSVEDSTGELFF. The CDR3 nucleotides read TGCAGCGTTGAGGACAGCACCGGGGAGCTGTTTTTT.

The table lists this clone with a few counts. This chain links TRBV6-5 with TRBJ1-4; D possibly corresponds to TRBD1 (5 bases). V lost 0 bases and J 10 bases, leaving 12 bases between the germline ends. CDR3 length: 14 amino acids. Germline V CDR1 and CDR2: MNHEY, SVGAGI. CDR3 amino acids: CASSYSSGRGKLFF. In DNA, the CDR3 is TGTGCCAGCAGTTACTCGAGTGGGAGGGGAAAACTGTTTTTT.

The chain employs TRBV4-3 and TRBJ1-1, with 9 bases identical to TRBD1. V lost 2 bases to trimming and J lost 1 base; unmatched junction nucleotides: 2. This CDR3 has 15 amino acids. CDR1 and CDR2 from the germline V gene are LGHNA and YSLEER. CDR3: CASSQTDRGNTEAFF. In DNA, the CDR3 is TGCGCCAGCAGCCAAACGGACAGGGGGAACACTGAAGCTTTCTTT.

This sequence joins TRBV4-3 and TRBJ2-5, with 14 bases fitting TRBD2. J lost 4 bases, V lost 1 base, and 5 bases had no gene match. CDR3 length: 17 amino acids. Germline values: CDR1 LGHNA, CDR2 YSLEER. CDR3 loop: CASSQAGLAGGGETQYF. The CDR3 DNA reads as TGCGCCAGCAGCCAAGCCGGACTAGCGGGGGGTGGAGAGACCCAGTACTTC.

The chain combines TRBV6-6 with TRBJ2-3; 7 bases are shared with TRBD2. CDR3 length: 14 amino acids. V lost 8 bases and J lost 2; bases outside the gene matches: 7. Germline V CDR1 and CDR2: MNHNY, SVGAGI (reference sequence). CDR3 protein: CASGGDSDTDTQYF. As DNA, the CDR3 is TGTGCCAGCGGGGGGGACTCCGACACAGATACGCAGTATTTT.

This sequence joins TRBV4-1 and TRBJ2-1; TRBD1 is a possible D gene (6 bases). CDR3 length: 20 amino acids. The germline CDR1 and CDR2 sequences are MGHRA and YSYEKL. V was shortened by 1 base and J by 5 bases, with 27 bases between the two germline ends. The CDR3 nucleotides are TGCGCCAGCAGCCAAGGCGAGGGGGAGAGTGCTCAGGTTAAGGACAATGAGCAGTTCTTC. It yields the protein CASSQGEGESAQVKDNEQFF.

The chain joins TRBV5-6 to TRBJ2-3; 7 bases are shared with TRBD1. Germline trimming cut 0 bases from V and 3 bases from J; bases unmatched to any gene: 4. The CDR3 has 15 residues. CDR1 and CDR2 (germline): SGHDT, YYEEEE. CDR3 protein: CASSLAGQLTDTQYF. In nucleotides, the CDR3 is TGTGCCAGCAGCTTGGCGGGACAGTTAACAGATACGCAGTATTTT. The full variable domain, rest sourced from reference TRBV5-6 and TRBJ2-3, is DAGVTQSPTHLIKTRGQQVTLRCSPKSGHDTVSWYQQALGQGPQFIFQYYEEEERQRGNFPDRFSGHQFPNYSSELNVNALLLGDSALYLCASSLAGQLTDTQYFGPGTRLTVL.

This chain connects TRBV5-1 to TRBJ2-2; 8 bases are a match to TRBD1. The CDR3 spans 16 residues. CDR1 and CDR2 (germline): SGHRS, YFSETQ. Trimming removed 1 base from V and 2 bases from J; junction bases left unmatched: 4. As DNA, the CDR3 is TGCGCCAGCAGCTTGTCCAGGGGGCGCAACACCGGGGAGCTGTTTTTT. Translation: CASSLSRGRNTGELFF. Using reference TRBV5-1 and TRBJ2-2 for the parts outside the CDR3, the full variable domain is KAGVTQTPRYLIKTRGQQVTLSCSPISGHRSVSWYQQTPGQGLQFLFEYFSETQRNKGNFPGRFSGRQFSNSRSEMNVSTLELGDSALYLCASSLSRGRNTGELFFGEGSRLTVL.

This clone was detected once. This chain uses TRBV5-1 with TRBJ2-3, with D perhaps matching TRBD1 (6 bases). V lost 7 bases and J 1 base, leaving 10 bases between the germline ends. This CDR3 has 13 amino acids. From germline, CDR1 is SGHRS and CDR2 YFSETQ. CDR3: CASPQGRTDTQYF. The CDR3 coding sequence is TGCGCCAGCCCACAGGGACGCACAGATACGCAGTATTTT.

This clone was recorded only once. The chain is built from TRBV4-1 and TRBJ1-3; weak D call: TRBD1 (5 bases). The germline V gene has CDR1 MGHRA and CDR2 YSYEKL. There are 16 residues in the CDR3. V gave up 0 bases and J gave up 0 bases, with 9 bases separating them. The CDR3 DNA reads as TGCGCCAGCAGCCAAGATCACAGGCCCTCTGGAAACACCATATATTTT. The encoded protein is CASSQDHRPSGNTIYF.

The V gene is TRBV7-8, the J gene TRBJ2-7; 8 nucleotides align to TRBD1. CDR1 and CDR2 (germline): SGHVS, FQNEAQ. V lost 3 bases and J lost 3; bases outside the gene matches: 7. The CDR3 runs to 15 residues. The CDR3 sequence is CASSFPDRVDYEQYF. CDR3 nucleotides: TGTGCCAGCAGCTTCCCGGACAGGGTGGACTACGAGCAGTACTTC. Full variable domain (rest looked up from reference TRBV7-8 and TRBJ2-7): GAGVSQSPRYKVAKRGQDVALRCDPISGHVSLFWYQQALGQGPEFLTYFQNEAQLDKSGLPSDRFFAERPEGSVSTLKIQRTQQEDSAVYLCASSFPDRVDYEQYFGPGTRLTVT.

The chain carries TRBV27 and TRBJ2-7; 7 nucleotides line up with TRBD1. Germline-derived CDR1 and CDR2 are MNHEY and SMNVEV (reference sequence). This CDR3 is built from 15 residues. V was pared by 6 bases and J by 4 bases, with 12 bases of the junction left unmatched. The CDR3 nucleotides read TGTGCCAGCAGCCCCAGGGGGACGGGGTGGTACGAGCAGTACTTC. Translation gives CASSPRGTGWYEQYF.

V is TRBV9 and J is TRBJ1-3; 7 bases line up with TRBD1. Losses at the gene ends were 6 bases for V and 2 bases for J; bases not matched to a gene: 5. CDR1 SGDLS and CDR2 YYNGEE come from the germline V gene. The CDR3 sequence is 14 residues long. The CDR3 DNA is TGTGCCAGCAACCCCACAGGGGCTGGAAACACCATATATTTT. It encodes CASNPTGAGNTIYF.

J is TRBJ2-7 and V is TRBV5-4; tentatively, D is TRBD1 (5 bases). The CDR3 totals 15 residues. The ends were cut back, 1 base at V and 5 bases at J, with 16 bases in the middle. Germline values: CDR1 SGHNT, CDR2 YYREEE (reference sequence). This CDR3 reads CASSLSGITVHEQYF. DNA for the CDR3: TGTGCCAGCAGCTTGTCAGGGATTACGGTCCACGAGCAGTACTTC.

The chain carries TRBV7-6 and TRBJ1-1; no reliable D call. The ends were cut back, 0 bases at V and 0 bases at J, with 8 bases in the middle. The CDR3 is 15 amino acids. CDR1 is SGHVS and CDR2 is FNYEAQ in the germline V gene. The CDR3 sequence: CASSLAHKMNTEAFF. The CDR3, as DNA: TGTGCCAGCAGCTTAGCTCACAAAATGAACACTGAAGCTTTCTTT. Variable domain in full (rest from reference TRBV7-6 and TRBJ1-1): GAGVSQSPRYKVTKRGQDVALRCDPISGHVSLYWYRQALGQGPEFLTYFNYEAQQDKSGLPNDRFSAERPEGSISTLTIQRTEQRDSAMYRCASSLAHKMNTEAFFGQGTRLTVV.

The CDR3 spells CASSPSRERQGPPEAKNIQYF. CDR3 bases: TGTGCCAGCAGTCCCTCACGGGAGAGACAGGGGCCCCCGGAGGCCAAAAACATTCAGTACTTC. The rearrangement links TRBV27 to TRBJ2-4; TRBD1 aligns across 8 bases. The CDR3 has 21 residues. Unmatched junction bases numbered 22, after V lost 5 bases and J lost 1 base. The germline gives CDR1 MNHEY, CDR2 SMNVEV (reference sequence).

The rearrangement links TRBV12-5 to TRBJ2-7, with 9 bases lining up with TRBD2. CDR3 size: 15 residues. CDR1 is LGHNT and CDR2 is FRNRAP in the germline V gene. Germline trimming cut 1 base from V and 2 bases from J; bases unmatched to any gene: 3. CDR3: CASGLGGRGAYEQYF. In DNA, the CDR3 is TGTGCTAGTGGTTTGGGCGGGAGGGGGGCCTACGAGCAGTACTTC.

The genes are TRBV9 and TRBJ2-1; tentatively, D is TRBD2 (6 bases). CDR3 length equals 15 residues. Trimming left V 0 bases short and J 2 bases short, with 9 bases between. From germline, CDR1 is SGDLS and CDR2 YYNGEE. The CDR3 spells CASSVEASAYNEQFF. DNA for the CDR3: TGTGCCAGCAGCGTAGAGGCTAGCGCCTACAATGAGCAGTTCTTC.

The chain carries TRBV19 and TRBJ1-1; D ambiguous. Germline V lookup: CDR1 LNHDA, CDR2 SQIVND (reference sequence). This CDR3 is 13 amino acids long. The V gene lost 5 bases and the J gene lost 5 bases, with 12 bases spanning the gap. CDR3 protein: CASSSKTGTEAFF. The CDR3 DNA is TGTGCCAGTAGTTCGAAGACCGGGACTGAAGCTTTCTTT.

This clone was observed a few times. This chain uses TRBV4-3 with TRBJ2-2, with TRBD2 matching over 10 bases. After removal of 2 bases from V and 3 bases from J, the junction contained 15 bases not matched to a gene. The CDR3 has 20 amino acids. Germline-derived CDR1 and CDR2 are LGHNA and YSLEER. The DNA of the CDR3 is TGCGCCAGCAGCCAATGGGAGGGACTAGCGCCATCCGGGGACACCGGGGAGCTGTTTTTT. It specifies CASSQWEGLAPSGDTGELFF.

The CDR3: CASSPRTDRAGNTIYF. For the CDR3, the DNA is TGTGCCAGCAGCCCGCGGACAGATAGGGCTGGAAACACCATATATTTT. The chain is built from TRBV5-6 and TRBJ1-3, with a possible D match to TRBD1 (6 bases). CDR1 is SGHDT, CDR2 YYEEEE, per germline. Trimming took 4 bases from V and 2 from J, leaving 16 bases between them. CDR3 length: 16 residues. Complete variable domain (other parts from reference TRBV5-6 and TRBJ1-3): DAGVTQSPTHLIKTRGQQVTLRCSPKSGHDTVSWYQQALGQGPQFIFQYYEEEERQRGNFPDRFSGHQFPNYSSELNVNALLLGDSALYLCASSPRTDRAGNTIYFGEGSWLTVV.